This TCR beta chain was sequenced for a study of regulatory T cells in long-lasting Graves disease. V was clipped by 3 bases and J by 2 bases, with 5 bases between them. The CDR3 runs 13 residues. The sample's time point: persistent/refractory GD, antithyroid drugs over 5 years with positive TRAb. PBMC RNA served as the TCR library source. The table lists this clonotype with a few counts. iRepertoire HTBI primers and Arm-PCR of CDR3 regions built TCR beta libraries. TCRdb reprocessed the multiplex PCR reads with MiXCR, giving one entry per CDR3 protein. The sample has fewer than 400,000 distinct CDR3 sequences, roughly 20% seen once.

Sample: peripheral blood mononuclear cells (PBMCs), taken when the disease was refractory, from a patient treated with antithyroid drugs. The chain combines TRBV12-3 or TRBV12-4 with TRBJ1-3; D remains ambiguous. The TCR was taken from a female donor with Graves disease. The CDR3, as DNA: TGTGCCAGCAGTTTGACAACTGGAAACACCATATATTTT. Translation: CASSLTTGNTIYF.